These 10 T cell receptor beta chains share one sample of origin, sequenced in a study of blood T cell repertoires in COVID-19. Clones were sequenced by immunoSEQ multiplex PCR, and TCRdb holds only the in-frame ones, with some missing. The sample records under 250,000 clones, approximately 90% being singletons. Sequencing was carried out using peripheral blood. The receptors here all came from a man aged 55-75 years with COVID-19, enrolled during active disease.

The chain recombines TRBV7-9 with TRBJ1-2; D not certain. This CDR3 is 15 amino acids long. From germline, CDR1 is SEHNR and CDR2 FQNEAQ (reference sequence). V was clipped by 2 bases and J by 6 bases, with 16 bases between them. CDR3 sequence reads: CASSLPVQAPDGYTF. The CDR3 DNA reads as TGTGCCAGCAGCTTACCCGTTCAAGCCCCGGATGGCTACACCTTC.

The chain carries TRBV5-1 and TRBJ1-2; D is uncertain. The CDR3 totals 14 residues. The V end was cut by 0 bases, the J end by 6 bases, with 12 bases between. CDR1 and CDR2 from the germline V gene are SGHRS and YFSETQ. CDR3 amino acids: CASSLDAGLDGYTF. CDR3 sequence (DNA): TGCGCCAGCAGCTTGGATGCGGGTCTTGATGGCTACACCTTC.

V is TRBV7-3 and J is TRBJ2-1; 13 bases fit TRBD2. CDR3 length: 17 residues. V shed 2 bases, J shed 4 bases, and the junction held 5 bases outside the gene matches. Germline CDR1 reads SGHTA; CDR2 reads FQGTGA. CDR3 sequence (DNA): TGTGCCAGCAGCTTATCCCGGACTAGCGGGGGATACAATGAGCAGTTCTTC. Its protein is CASSLSRTSGGYNEQFF.

The genes are TRBV5-6 and TRBJ1-5; TRBD1 agrees at 7 bases. V dropped 0 bases and J dropped 7; count of bases not matched to a gene: 7. The germline V gene has CDR1 SGHDT and CDR2 YYEEEE. This CDR3 has 15 residues. CDR3 bases: TGTGCCAGCAGCTTGGGGACAGGCTACGGGCAGCCCCAGCATTTT. Translating gives CASSLGTGYGQPQHF.

The chain links TRBV14 to TRBJ1-1, with 8 bases identical to TRBD1. There are 17 residues in the CDR3. J lost 0 bases, V lost 0 bases, and 6 bases had no gene match. Germline CDR1 is SGHDN and CDR2 is FVKESK. In DNA, the CDR3 is TGTGCCAGCAGCCAAGATAGACAGGGGCGGATGAACACTGAAGCTTTCTTT. The encoded protein is CASSQDRQGRMNTEAFF.

The chain is built from TRBV18 and TRBJ1-5; 9 bases agree with TRBD1. Germline V CDR1 and CDR2: KGHSH, LQKENI. Trimming took 4 bases from V and 0 from J; bases not matched to a gene: 1. This CDR3 contains 15 residues. The CDR3 sequence is CASSQQGASNQPQHF. Written as DNA, the CDR3 is TGTGCCAGCTCACAACAGGGGGCTAGCAATCAGCCCCAGCATTTT.

This clone has only one observation. The rearrangement uses TRBV9 and TRBJ2-7, with TRBD1 identical over 8 bases. The CDR3 consists of 14 residues. After removal of 4 bases from V and 4 bases from J, the junction contained 7 bases not matched to a gene. Germline V gives CDR1 SGDLS, CDR2 YYNGEE. The CDR3 nucleotides read TGTGCCAGCAGCACCGGGACAGGAACTTACGAGCAGTACTTC. It yields the protein CASSTGTGTYEQYF. The whole variable domain, remainder taken from reference TRBV9 and TRBJ2-7, is DSGVTQTPKHLITATGQRVTLRCSPRSGDLSVYWYQQSLDQGLQFLIQYYNGEERAKGNILERFSAQQFPDLHSELNLSSLELGDSALYFCASSTGTGTYEQYFGPGTRLTVT.

The rearrangement uses TRBV25-1 and TRBJ1-5; a possible D gene is TRBD1 (5 bases). The germline gives CDR1 MGHDK, CDR2 SYGVNS. V was pared by 4 bases and J by 8 bases, with 9 bases between. The CDR3 has 12 amino acids. The CDR3 DNA reads as TGTGCCAGCAGTGCGGGAGGGGAGCCCCAGCATTTT. Protein sequence: CASSAGGEPQHF.

The CDR3 loop is CASSPRTAPNEKLFF. For the CDR3, the DNA is TGTGCCAGCAGTCCCCGGACAGCCCCTAATGAAAAACTGTTTTTT. The rearrangement links TRBV27 to TRBJ1-4; D possibly corresponds to TRBD1 (6 bases). Trimming stripped 5 bases from V and 3 bases from J, with 13 bases between. Germline assignment: CDR1 MNHEY and CDR2 SMNVEV (reference sequence). This CDR3 contains 15 residues. Drawing the rest from reference TRBV27 and TRBJ1-4, the complete variable domain is EAQVTQNPRYLITVTGKKLTVTCSQNMNHEYMSWYRQDPGLGLRQIYYSMNVEVTDKGDVPEGYKVSRKEKRNFPLILESPSPNQTSLYFCASSPRTAPNEKLFFGSGTQLSVL.

V and J are TRBV7-2 and TRBJ2-2; 11 bases fit TRBD2. CDR3 length: 16 amino acids. V dropped 4 bases and J dropped 1; count of bases not matched to a gene: 2. Germline values: CDR1 SGHTA, CDR2 FQGNSA. DNA for the CDR3: TGTGCCAGCAGCTCCACTAGCGGGGGGAACACCGGGGAGCTGTTTTTT. Translating it yields CASSSTSGGNTGELFF.